The 10 T cell receptor beta chains below all came from one sample that was sequenced in a study of read filtering for tumor transcriptome and immune sequencing (dated by TCRdb to the early 2020s). The instrument given in TCRdb is Illumina HiSeq 4000. TCR libraries were built from 400 ng RNA with the Immunoverse kit, using molecular barcoded adaptors covering alpha/delta and beta/gamma chains. Using fastp at Q25 and MiXCR, TCRdb reprocessed the public reads and kept productive beta chains. Every CDR3 protein is listed once, alongside the most common genes and DNA of its rows. The sample table contains approximately 25,000 distinct CDR3 sequences; only one count was recorded for around 14% of them. Around 43% of the sample is in the top ten clones. Source material: a population of CD138-negative cells sorted from bone marrow. What the cell subset or site label conveys for this sample: bone marrow mononuclear cells depleted of CD138+ plasma/myeloma cells by negative magnetic selection. The receptors shown here come from a donor at least 40 years old with multiple myeloma.

This clonotype was seen only a few times. A far larger clone lies a single base away; this is likely a read error. The chain combines TRBV3-2 with TRBJ2-2. TRBV3-2 is listed as a pseudogene. The CDR3 has 14 residues. CDR3 residues: CASGQESHTGELFF. CDR3 in DNA: TGTGCCAGCGGCCAAGAATCCCACACCGGGGAGCTGTTTTTT.

The chain has TRBV20-1 and TRBJ2-7; 8 bases fit TRBD2. With 5 bases clipped from V and 5 bases from J, the junction kept 17 bases outside the gene matches. CDR3 size: 16 residues. Germline values: CDR1 DFQATT, CDR2 SNEGSKA (reference sequence). The DNA for the CDR3 is TGCAGTGCTCCTCCCAGAGGGCAAGCGGGAGAGGACGAGCAGTACTTC. Translating gives CSAPPRGQAGEDEQYF.

This clonotype is categorized as medium-sized. The chain links TRBV29-1 to TRBJ2-1, with TRBD2 matching 8 bases. This CDR3 contains 14 residues. Germline trimming cut 8 bases from V and 4 bases from J; bases unmatched to any gene: 10. Germline V gene lookup returns CDR1 SQVTM and CDR2 ANQGSEA. CDR3 residues: CSSSRREAYNEQFF. DNA for the CDR3: TGCAGCTCCTCGAGGCGGGAGGCATACAATGAGCAGTTCTTC.

This clonotype was picked up many times. V and J are TRBV5-4 and TRBJ2-1; the match to TRBD2 covers 16 bases. V lost 5 bases, J lost 7 bases, and 12 bases stayed unmatched. Germline lookup yields CDR1 SGHNT and CDR2 YYREEE (reference sequence). The CDR3 covers 18 residues. Here the CDR3 DNA reads TGTGCCAGCAGAACAACCGGGACTAGCGGGAGGGCCAGGAATGAGCAGTTCTTC. It translates to CASRTTGTSGRARNEQFF.

This clonotype was recorded at least ten times. The chain has TRBV5-6 and TRBJ2-1, with 10 bases matching TRBD2. The CDR3 is 16 residues long. Germline V lookup: CDR1 SGHDT, CDR2 YYEEEE. The V segment lost 4 bases and the J segment 4 bases; nucleotides outside the gene matches: 8. The DNA for the CDR3 is TGTGCCAGCAGCACCCCCGGGACTAGCGTGTACAATGAGCAGTTCTTC. It specifies CASSTPGTSVYNEQFF.

This clonotype is labeled medium-sized (0.01 to 0.1%). This sequence joins TRBV11-2 and TRBJ2-1, with 7 bases that match TRBD2. Germline V lookup: CDR1 SGHAT, CDR2 FQNNGV. Trimming cost V 1 base and J 6 bases; bases outside gene matches: 3. The length of the CDR3 is 14 residues. The CDR3 reads CASSLVGRGNEQFF. As DNA, the CDR3 is TGTGCCAGCAGCTTAGTTGGGAGGGGCAATGAGCAGTTCTTC. Full variable domain (rest looked up from reference TRBV11-2 and TRBJ2-1): EAGVAQSPRYKIIEKRQSVAFWCNPISGHATLYWYQQILGQGPKLLIQFQNNGVVDDSQLPKDRFSAERLKGVDSTLKIQPAKLEDSAVYLCASSLVGRGNEQFFGPGTRLTVL.

In its sample, this clonotype was seen many times. V is TRBV7-2 and J is TRBJ2-7; 8 nucleotides line up with TRBD1. The V gene's germline CDR1 is SGHTA and CDR2 FQGNSA. After removal of 0 bases from V and 1 base from J, the junction contained 2 bases not matched to a gene. This CDR3 spans 15 amino acids. The CDR3 DNA sequence: TGTGCCAGCAGCTTAGCGACAGGGGTATCCTACGAGCAGTACTTC. Residues: CASSLATGVSYEQYF.

In this sample, this clonotype turned up many times. The chain couples TRBV5-1 to TRBJ2-3; 11 bases align to TRBD1. Germline CDR1 SGHRS, CDR2 YFSETQ. The V and J ends lost 0 bases and 1 base, in that order; junction bases with no gene match: 4. This CDR3 contains 17 residues. CDR3 DNA: TGCGCCAGCAGCTTGGAGGGACAGGGGGTACGCACAGATACGCAGTATTTT. Translating gives CASSLEGQGVRTDTQYF.

The chain recombines TRBV7-9 with TRBJ1-1, with D possibly TRBD1 on 5 matching bases. CDR1 is SEHNR and CDR2 is FQNEAQ in the germline V gene (reference sequence). Trimming cost V 3 bases and J 0 bases, with 8 bases left between them. The CDR3 is made up of 14 amino acids. This CDR3 is CASSFAGMNTEAFF. CDR3 sequence (DNA): TGTGCCAGCAGCTTTGCAGGGATGAACACTGAAGCTTTCTTT.

The table lists this clonotype with many counts. A much larger clone differs from this one at a single base, so this may be a read error. J is TRBJ1-5 and V is TRBV3-1; D call uncertain. This CDR3 region has 13 residues. The germline V gene has CDR1 LGHDT and CDR2 YNNKEL (reference sequence). The CDR3 protein is CASSQDGANPRHF. The CDR3 bases are TGTGCCAGCAGCCAAGATGGAGCGAATCCCCGGCATTTT. The whole variable domain, remainder taken from reference TRBV3-1 and TRBJ1-5, is DTAVSQTPKYLVTQMGNDKSIKCEQNLGHDTMYWYKQDSKKFLKIMFSYNNKELIINETVPNRFSPKSPDKAHLNLHINSLELGDSAVYFCASSQDGANPRHFGDGTRLSIL.